This T cell receptor beta chain was recovered during a study of T cells in Graves' hyperthyroidism and ophthalmopathy (dated by TCRdb to between 2018 and 2021). Broadly, across the study: Peripheral blood samples were taken at initial diagnosis, before any treatment was given. To identify TCR V-J signatures that set the groups apart, the researchers used a discovery cohort of more than 95 patients, made up of some 41 with Graves' ophthalmopathy and 55 to 65 with stable Graves' hyperthyroidism. Prospective prediction of ophthalmopathy was tested in an independent validation cohort consisting of roughly 19 hyperthyroidism patients and 15 to 17 patients who later progressed to ophthalmopathy. The 75 to 100 discovery patients were randomly divided into training and test sets at a 7:3 ratio. In about 6 Graves' hyperthyroidism patients, the study also compared T-cell repertoires from thyroid tissue with T-cell repertoires from blood. Once sampling was done, hyperthyroidism patients were given methimazole at a starting dose of 30 mg daily, whereas ophthalmopathy patients were given high-dose intravenous methylprednisolone. The paper reports TCR Vbeta CDR3 sequencing of some 140 peripheral blood samples: around 45 ophthalmopathy, under 80 hyperthyroidism and approximately 17 progressor patients.

On this clonotype itself: Its specific antigen is unknown. No base quality values were provided; no much bigger clone lies one nucleotide off.

Study-wide conclusions, independent of this receptor: In cross-validation, a model built on a 13 V-J signature told ophthalmopathy apart from stable hyperthyroidism with roughly 87% sensitivity and about 81% specificity, and in testing the same model reached 80%/75%. In validation, progression to ophthalmopathy was predicted by the model with 70% to 71% sensitivity and 72% to 85% specificity, a median of approximately 6.5 months before onset. Most expanded thyroid clonotypes (frequency above 0.001) were also detected in blood, a finding suggesting that blood repertoires may reflect thyroid immune responses. No statistical method was used to fix the sample size in advance, and group allocation was not hidden from the investigators.

Reading the germline V gene gives CDR1 MDHEN and CDR2 SYDVKM. V and J lose 8 bases and 1 base, and a span of 9 bases separates them. The CDR3 runs 13 amino acids, cysteine and phenylalanine included. Kept here is only the CDR3 DNA, which spans 39 bases and is read in frame from base 1. Hyperthyroidism patients were newly diagnosed, with disease duration under 2 months, and aged 18 to 65 years. The study excluded patients with uncontrolled infections, other autoimmune diseases, pregnancy or lactation. Clinical symptoms, serum thyroxine and TRAb, thyroid ultrasound, and orbital computed tomography formed the basis for the diagnoses. For progressor patients, blood was drawn at the first diagnosis of hyperthyroidism, before any ophthalmopathy symptoms had appeared. Ficoll-Paque density gradient centrifugation was used to isolate PBMCs from around 10 ml of fresh peripheral blood. Progressor patients were first diagnosed with Graves' hyperthyroidism and then developed ophthalmopathy during follow-up. Total RNA was extracted using Trizol reagent, and RNA quality was assessed on an Agilent 2100 Bioanalyzer.

TCR beta CDR3 regions were amplified from RNA transcripts. The first round of RT-PCR for the TCR CDR3 was performed with the HTBI primer set and the Qiagen OneStep RT-PCR kit. A second multiplex PCR round built the libraries, followed by size selection and purification. Libraries were sequenced paired-end with 100 bp reads on an Illumina HiSeq2000. For the original study's pipeline: SOAPnuke was used to process the raw data, with reads discarded if the reads contained adapters or uncalled bases, had a mean Phred below 15, or lacked an exact constant-primer or identifier match. COPE v1.2.5 was used to merge the high-quality paired reads, and each unique nucleotide sequence was defined as a clonotype. MiTCR v1.1 was used to align the clonotypes against IMGT TRBV, TRBD and TRBJ reference segments. The analysis was restricted to V-J combinations with a frequency above 0.0001, which together covered 99.2% of the repertoires. The TCS score was defined as F50 (clonal expansion) divided by E x V (chaos), with BLOSUM62-based TCRdist calculated between CDR3 peptides within each V-J. Welch's t-statistics and random forest reduced roughly 530 V-J features to 10 to 15, which were used in a naive Bayes classifier (R e1071). TCRdb took the public reads, trimmed them with fastp at Q25, ran MiXCR for clone calling and kept in-frame beta chains. Each entry is one CDR3 protein sequence, shown with its most common DNA and genes. The V and J calls shown here were made by TCRdb, not taken from the authors' results. The sample has under 350,000 distinct CDR3 sequences on record, about 25% of them singletons. The ten most abundant clones make up about a quarter of the sample.

What was sequenced was blood. The chain links TRBV28 with TRBJ1-5; tentative D gene TRBD1, with 5 bases matching. This receptor was obtained from a man aged 35 to 55 with Graves' hyperthyroidism that later progressed to Graves' ophthalmopathy. The base sequence is TGTGCCAGCGACAGTTGGAGCAATCAGCCCCAGCATTTT. Its product reads: CASDSWSNQPQHF.